These 21 T cell receptor beta chains originate from one sample sequenced in a study of cytomegalovirus exposure and HLA in healthy donors. The PCR had 60 Vbeta and 13 Jbeta primers. Using immunoSEQ multiplex PCR, the repertoire was profiled, and TCRdb retains in-frame clones only, with some absent. This repertoire shows about 120,000 clones, roughly 83% found once; its top ten account for 3.5% to 4.5%. Sequencing used PBMCs. These receptors came from a man aged 30 to 39 in good health and CMV-seropositive.

With regard to this clone: Its ends do not fully match the called genes, so a read error is possible. This chain connects TRBV5-1 to TRBJ1-3, with 8 bases matching TRBD1. Germline values: CDR1 SGHRS, CDR2 YFSETQ. This CDR3 region has 18 residues. The CDR3 DNA sequence: TGCGCCAGCAGCTTGAGGACAGGGACTCCTCACCCTGGAAACACCACATATTTT. Amino acid sequence: CASSLRTGTPHPGNTTYF.

The chain joins TRBV5-6 to TRBJ2-7; 7 bases are shared with TRBD2. The germline gives CDR1 SGHDT, CDR2 YYEEEE. The CDR3 length is 14 residues. The J segment lost 6 bases and the V segment lost 4 bases, leaving 10 bases of the junction unmatched. The CDR3 nucleotides read TGTGCCAGCAGCAAGACGCGGGAGTGGGGCGAGCAGTACTTC. Amino acids: CASSKTREWGEQYF.

V and J are TRBV19 and TRBJ2-1, with D possibly matching TRBD2 (6 bases). V was trimmed by 6 bases and J by 1 base, leaving 13 bases between them. The CDR3 consists of 15 residues. Germline V gives CDR1 LNHDA, CDR2 SQIVND (reference sequence). The CDR3, as DNA: TGTGCCAGTAGACGGGGGTCGGGATCCTACAATGAGCAGTTCTTC. Translation: CASRRGSGSYNEQFF. Complete variable domain (other parts from reference TRBV19 and TRBJ2-1): DGGITQSPKYLFRKEGQNVTLSCEQNLNHDAMYWYRQDPGQGLRLIYYSQIVNDFQKGDIAEGYSVSREKKESFPLTVTSAQKNPTAFYLCASRRGSGSYNEQFFGPGTRLTVL.

The rearrangement links TRBV7-2 to TRBJ1-4; D not resolved. The CDR3 runs 14 residues. CDR1 SGHTA and CDR2 FQGNSA come from the germline V gene. Trimming removed 8 bases from V and 8 bases from J, with 18 bases in between. This CDR3 reads CASSPWQAREKLFF. The CDR3 region has the DNA TGTGCCAGCTCCCCGTGGCAAGCGAGGGAAAAACTGTTTTTT.

This chain joins TRBV5-6 and TRBJ2-5, with TRBD2 matching over 10 bases. The length of the CDR3 is 16 residues. Looked up from germline, CDR1 is SGHDT and CDR2 is YYEEEE. Trimming at V came to 0 bases and at J to 5 bases, leaving 7 bases not matched to a gene. DNA for the CDR3: TGTGCCAGCAGCTTGGCCAGCGGGGGGGCCGGGGAGACCCAGTACTTC. Protein sequence: CASSLASGGAGETQYF. Drawing the rest from reference TRBV5-6 and TRBJ2-5, the complete variable domain is DAGVTQSPTHLIKTRGQQVTLRCSPKSGHDTVSWYQQALGQGPQFIFQYYEEEERQRGNFPDRFSGHQFPNYSSELNVNALLLGDSALYLCASSLASGGAGETQYFGPGTRLLVL.

V is TRBV28 and J is TRBJ1-6, with TRBD1 as a possible D gene (6 bases). V lost 8 bases and J 5 bases, leaving 16 bases between the germline ends. The CDR3 loop spans 15 amino acids. The germline CDR1 and CDR2 sequences are MDHEN and SYDVKM. In nucleotides, the CDR3 is TGTGCCAGCCAAAGAGGCGACAGGAATAATTCACCCCTCCACTTT. It yields the protein CASQRGDRNNSPLHF.

This clone was seen more than once but under ten times. Other DNA sequences from this sample encode an identical CDR3 as well. The rearrangement joins TRBV29-1 to TRBJ2-1; 9 bases match TRBD1. V was pared by 1 base and J by 5 bases, with 0 bases of the junction left unmatched. Germline CDR1 reads SQVTM; CDR2 reads ANQGSEA. The CDR3 consists of 13 residues. In DNA form, the CDR3 reads TGCAGCGTTGAAGGGACAGGGGACAATGAGCAGTTCTTC. This sequence encodes CSVEGTGDNEQFF.

The count of this clone is one. This chain connects TRBV9 to TRBJ2-4; tentatively, D is TRBD2 (8 bases). The CDR3 totals 15 residues. The ends were cut back, 0 bases at V and 12 bases at J, with 19 bases in the middle. Germline V gene data show CDR1 as SGDLS and CDR2 as YYNGEE. CDR3 sequence (DNA): TGTGCCAGCAGCGTAGATTCGGGGGGGCGGGACAGTCAGTACTTC. Its translation: CASSVDSGGRDSQYF.

This chain links TRBV14 with TRBJ2-3; a weak D match, TRBD2 (7 bases). Germline V lookup: CDR1 SGHDN, CDR2 FVKESK. The CDR3 covers 12 residues. V lost 4 bases to trimming and J lost 10 bases, with 12 bases between them. The CDR3 DNA reads as TGTGCCAGCAGCCGAAGAGGGGGGGCGCAGTATTTT. Its translation is CASSRRGGAQYF. The whole variable domain, remainder taken from reference TRBV14 and TRBJ2-3, is EAGVTQFPSHSVIEKGQTVTLRCDPISGHDNLYWYRRVMGKEIKFLLHFVKESKQDESGMPNNRFLAERTGGTYSTLKVQPAELEDSGVYFCASSRRGGAQYFGPGTRLTVL.

This clone was counted between two and nine times. The DNA of the CDR3 is TGTGCCAGCACTTGGCAGGCTAGCACAGATACGCAGTATTTT. It codes for CASTWQASTDTQYF. The chain uses TRBV6-1 and TRBJ2-3; no definite D call. The germline V gene encodes CDR1 MNHNS and CDR2 SASEGT. Trimming took off 7 bases at V and 0 bases at J, with 11 bases between the two ends. The CDR3 is made up of 14 amino acids.

The chain uses TRBV18 and TRBJ2-7, with a weak D call TRBD1 (5 bases). The length of the CDR3 is 15 residues. Deletions cut 2 bases from V and 6 bases from J, with 17 bases between. The V gene's germline CDR1 is KGHSH and CDR2 LQKENI. The CDR3 DNA reads TGTGCCAGCTCACCAACAGGCGCAGGGTGGGGCGAGCAGTACTTC. Encoded protein: CASSPTGAGWGEQYF.

The chain has TRBV7-7 and TRBJ2-1; 9 bases fit TRBD2. There are 15 residues in the CDR3. Germline values: CDR1 SSHAT, CDR2 FNYEAQ (reference sequence). The CDR3 protein is CASGPIAGAYNEQFF. CDR3 coding DNA: TGTGCTAGCGGCCCTATAGCGGGAGCGTACAATGAGCAGTTCTTC.

The gene calls are TRBV5-6 and TRBJ2-7; D is undetermined. In germline, CDR1 is SGHDT, CDR2 YYEEEE. The CDR3 consists of 13 residues. V lost 5 bases, J lost 0 bases, and 9 bases lay in between. The CDR3, as DNA: TGTGCCAGCAGAAGCAAGAACTCCTACGAGCAGTACTTC. Translating it yields CASRSKNSYEQYF.

The table lists this clone with a few counts. The J gene is TRBJ2-7, the V gene TRBV27; 8 bases agree with TRBD1. The germline V gene encodes CDR1 MNHEY and CDR2 SMNVEV (reference sequence). Losses at the gene ends were 3 bases for V and 6 bases for J; bases not matched to a gene: 7. There are 14 residues in the CDR3. The CDR3 reads CASSLLRGQGEQYF. The CDR3 DNA sequence: TGTGCCAGCAGTTTGCTCAGGGGGCAAGGCGAGCAGTACTTC.

This clone has just a few counts. The chain combines TRBV7-2 with TRBJ2-3; possibly TRBD2 for D (5 bases). Germline V lookup: CDR1 SGHTA, CDR2 FQGNSA. The CDR3 has 11 amino acids. V lost 8 bases, J lost 4 bases, and 7 bases lay in between. CDR3 in amino acids: CASGSSDTQYF. The DNA for the CDR3 is TGTGCCAGCGGGAGTTCAGATACGCAGTATTTT.

The chain links TRBV29-1 to TRBJ2-7; D uncertain. Per germline, CDR1 SQVTM and CDR2 ANQGSEA. V was pared by 0 bases and J by 2 bases, with 5 bases between. The CDR3 sequence is 12 residues long. CDR3 nucleotides: TGCAGCGTTGAAGATCTCCCCTACGAGCAGTACTTC. It translates to CSVEDLPYEQYF.

The rearrangement uses TRBV14 and TRBJ2-1; possibly TRBD2 for D (5 bases). Germline values: CDR1 SGHDN, CDR2 FVKESK. This CDR3 spans 14 amino acids. Between the trimmed V and J ends, which lost 1 base and 7 bases, there was a span of 11 bases. Here the CDR3 reads CASSQGYWENEQFF. The CDR3 nucleotides read TGTGCCAGCAGCCAAGGCTACTGGGAGAATGAGCAGTTCTTC. The full variable domain, rest sourced from reference TRBV14 and TRBJ2-1, is EAGVTQFPSHSVIEKGQTVTLRCDPISGHDNLYWYRRVMGKEIKFLLHFVKESKQDESGMPNNRFLAERTGGTYSTLKVQPAELEDSGVYFCASSQGYWENEQFFGPGTRLTVL.

The V and J genes are TRBV11-3 and TRBJ2-2; D gene ambiguous. Deletions cut 1 base from V and 6 bases from J, with 3 bases between. Germline CDR1 is SGHNT and CDR2 is YENEEA. CDR3 length equals 12 residues. The CDR3 protein is CASSLGPGELFF. In nucleotides, the CDR3 is TGTGCCAGCAGCTTAGGGCCCGGGGAGCTGTTTTTT.

The chain couples TRBV13 to TRBJ2-1; a possible D gene is TRBD2 (5 bases). This CDR3 has 14 amino acids. Germline CDR1 reads PRHDT; CDR2 reads FYEKMQ (reference sequence). V was clipped by 2 bases and J by 15 bases, with 20 bases between them. CDR3 bases: TGTGCCAGCAGCTTACGAGGGAGCTCGGGTTCGGGGTTCTTC. This codes for CASSLRGSSGSGFF.

This chain joins TRBV13 and TRBJ2-1; 7 bases match TRBD2. The V gene's germline CDR1 is PRHDT and CDR2 FYEKMQ (reference sequence). The CDR3 totals 14 residues. The V segment lost 4 bases and the J segment 6 bases; nucleotides outside the gene matches: 6. The CDR3 loop is CASSSVGLFNEQFF. CDR3 DNA sequence: TGTGCCAGCAGCTCGGTGGGACTATTCAATGAGCAGTTCTTC.

The chain is built from TRBV25-1 and TRBJ1-5; TRBD1 is a possible D gene (5 bases). V was shortened by 3 bases and J by 3 bases, with 12 bases between the two germline ends. The germline gives CDR1 MGHDK, CDR2 SYGVNS. The CDR3 has 15 residues. This CDR3 is CASSEGGRLNQPQHF. In DNA form, the CDR3 reads TGTGCCAGCAGTGAGGGGGGACGGCTCAATCAGCCCCAGCATTTT.